The 17 T cell receptor beta chains given below trace back to one sample, sequenced in a study of shared clonotypes between healthy human individuals. Assay used: immunoSEQ multiplex PCR; TCRdb lists only in-frame clones, some missing. The sample lists about 1.4 million clones, around 97% occurring once. The specimen was naive CD4+ T cells sorted from blood. Subset noted: CD45RA+ positively selected. Receptor source: a young man in good health.

The gene calls are TRBV7-8 and TRBJ2-7, with D possibly called TRBD1 or TRBD2 (5 bases each). This CDR3 has 15 amino acids. Trimming took off 2 bases at V and 4 bases at J, with 15 bases between the two ends. In germline, CDR1 is SGHVS, CDR2 FQNEAQ. CDR3 residues: CASSLKVGPPYEQYF. The CDR3 coding sequence is TGTGCCAGCAGCTTAAAAGTGGGACCTCCTTACGAGCAGTACTTC. The variable domain in full, with the rest retrieved from reference TRBV7-8 and TRBJ2-7, is GAGVSQSPRYKVAKRGQDVALRCDPISGHVSLFWYQQALGQGPEFLTYFQNEAQLDKSGLPSDRFFAERPEGSVSTLKIQRTQQEDSAVYLCASSLKVGPPYEQYFGPGTRLTVT.

This sequence joins TRBV10-3 and TRBJ2-4; the D is unclear. Germline CDR1 and CDR2: ENHRY and SYGVKD. V lost 0 bases, J lost 13 bases, and 13 bases lay in between. The CDR3 is 13 residues long. CDR3 loop: CAISESNSNNQYF. CDR3 nucleotides: TGTGCCATCAGTGAGTCGAATTCTAACAACCAGTACTTC.

The rearrangement links TRBV29-1 to TRBJ2-1, with 7 bases lining up with TRBD2. The CDR3 loop spans 13 amino acids. The trim removed 6 bases at V and 9 bases at J, leaving 11 bases unmatched. Per the germline V gene, CDR1 is SQVTM and CDR2 is ANQGSEA. CDR3 in amino acids: CSVVGGALGEQFF. CDR3 sequence (DNA): TGCAGCGTCGTGGGAGGGGCGTTGGGTGAGCAGTTCTTC.

This chain links TRBV30 with TRBJ1-5; 7 bases fit TRBD1. Germline V gene lookup returns CDR1 GTSNPN and CDR2 SVGIG (reference sequence). The length of the CDR3 is 16 residues. J was trimmed by 7 bases and V by 3 bases; bases with no gene match: 15. The DNA of the CDR3 is TGTGCCTGGAGCCCGGCCTACAGGGGCCCTGGGCAGCCCCAGCATTTT. Translating it yields CAWSPAYRGPGQPQHF.

V is TRBV5-4 and J is TRBJ2-3, with D hard to call. V lost 4 bases to trimming and J lost 3 bases, with 15 bases between them. Per the germline V gene, CDR1 is SGHNT and CDR2 is YYREEE (reference sequence). CDR3 length: 15 amino acids. CDR3 in amino acids: CASSVQRDLTDTQYF. The CDR3 DNA is TGTGCCAGCAGCGTACAGCGAGACCTTACAGATACGCAGTATTTT.

This chain joins TRBV5-1 and TRBJ2-2; D is unresolved. CDR3 length: 15 residues. The germline CDR1 and CDR2 sequences are SGHRS and YFSETQ. Trimming removed 4 bases from V and 6 bases from J, with 16 bases in between. As DNA, the CDR3 is TGCGCCAGCAGCCCTATAGCCTCGGACGCCGGGGAGCTGTTTTTT. Translated, it gives CASSPIASDAGELFF.

The rearrangement joins TRBV7-9 to TRBJ2-7; a possible D gene is TRBD2 (6 bases). The germline V gene encodes CDR1 SEHNR and CDR2 FQNEAQ (reference sequence). The germline V and J ends were trimmed by 3 bases and 0 bases, with 15 bases remaining between them. The CDR3 runs to 16 residues. CDR3 nucleotides: TGTGCCAGCAGCTTCCCCCCCGGGACTTACTCCTACGAGCAGTACTTC. Encoded protein: CASSFPPGTYSYEQYF.

This chain connects TRBV19 to TRBJ2-4; 11 bases fit TRBD2. Germline V CDR1 and CDR2: LNHDA, SQIVND (reference sequence). The CDR3 runs 13 residues. Trimming at V came to 9 bases and at J to 5 bases, leaving 3 bases not matched to a gene. As DNA, the CDR3 is TGTGCCAGCCGGACTAGCGGGCAAAACATTCAGTACTTC. This sequence encodes CASRTSGQNIQYF.

With regard to this clone: It is unclear where the CDR3 begins or ends on the DNA, so no DNA is shown, and the CDR3 is as TCRdb lists it. The chain has TRBV11-3 and TRBJ1-1; whether TRBD1, the table's D call, matches the DNA was not checked. Germline V gives CDR1 SGHNT, CDR2 YENEEA. Termini included, the CDR3 measures 12 amino acids. The CDR3 spells CASSWGQGNTFF.

Comment on this clone: This sample also contains other DNA sequences that code for the same CDR3. This chain connects TRBV9 to TRBJ2-1, with TRBD2 matching over 9 bases. Germline CDR1 reads SGDLS; CDR2 reads YYNGEE. This CDR3 has 15 amino acids. The trim removed 0 bases at V and 3 bases at J, leaving 1 base unmatched. The CDR3 nucleotides read TGTGCCAGCAGCGTAGCGACTAGCGGCTACAATGAGCAGTTCTTC. Encoded protein: CASSVATSGYNEQFF.

The rearrangement links TRBV28 to TRBJ2-7; 7 bases are shared with TRBD1. Germline CDR1 reads MDHEN; CDR2 reads SYDVKM. CDR3 size: 12 residues. This CDR3 is CAIGTETYEQYF. The CDR3 DNA sequence: TGTGCTATAGGGACAGAGACCTACGAGCAGTACTTC.

J is TRBJ1-1 and V is TRBV7-9, with D unresolved. V was pared by 2 bases and J by 4 bases, with 11 bases between. The CDR3 spans 14 residues. CDR1 is SEHNR and CDR2 is FQNEAQ in the germline V gene (reference sequence). In nucleotides, the CDR3 is TGTGCCAGCAGCTTATTTGAGGTCGGCACTGAAGCTTTCTTT. Translation: CASSLFEVGTEAFF.

V is TRBV4-1 and J is TRBJ2-7; no reliable D call. V was trimmed by 1 base and J by 1 base, leaving 8 bases between them. Per the germline V gene, CDR1 is MGHRA and CDR2 is YSYEKL. CDR3 size: 14 residues. Here the CDR3 reads CASSQARFSYEQYF. DNA for the CDR3: TGCGCCAGCAGCCAAGCCCGGTTTTCCTACGAGCAGTACTTC.

The chain carries TRBV5-4 and TRBJ2-1; D is perhaps TRBD1 (6 bases). Trimming shortened V by 0 bases and J by 8 bases, and 9 bases separated the two germline ends. CDR3 length equals 13 residues. Per the germline V gene, CDR1 is SGHNT and CDR2 is YYREEE (reference sequence). The CDR3: CASSLAGVDEQFF. DNA of the CDR3: TGTGCCAGCAGCTTGGCAGGGGTGGATGAGCAGTTCTTC. The full variable domain, with the rest looked up from reference TRBV5-4 and TRBJ2-1, is ETGVTQSPTHLIKTRGQQVTLRCSSQSGHNTVSWYQQALGQGPQFIFQYYREEENGRGNFPPRFSGLQFPNYSSELNVNALELDDSALYLCASSLAGVDEQFFGPGTRLTVL.

The chain couples TRBV7-8 to TRBJ2-1, with D perhaps TRBD2 (5 bases). Looked up from germline, CDR1 is SGHVS and CDR2 is FQNEAQ. V dropped 7 bases and J dropped 5 bases, with 12 bases sitting between them. The CDR3 loop spans 13 amino acids. The CDR3 nucleotides read TGTGCCAGCACCGACTGGACTGACAATGAGCAGTTCTTC. The encoded protein is CASTDWTDNEQFF.

V and J are TRBV10-2 and TRBJ1-5; no clear D. CDR3 size: 13 residues. With 7 bases removed from V and 7 bases from J, the gap between germline ends came to 14 bases. CDR1 and CDR2 from the germline V gene are WSHSY and SAAADI. The CDR3 here is CASMDATAQPQHF. CDR3 sequence (DNA): TGCGCCAGCATGGATGCTACGGCCCAGCCCCAGCATTTT.

This chain links TRBV28 with TRBJ2-3, with 8 bases that match TRBD2. The junction had 6 bases not matched to a gene; V was cut back by 6 bases and J by 1 base. The CDR3 runs to 15 residues. The germline CDR1 and CDR2 sequences are MDHEN and SYDVKM. The CDR3 region is CASSQRGIGTDTQYF. DNA of the CDR3: TGTGCCAGCAGCCAGCGGGGGATCGGCACAGATACGCAGTATTTT.